The 22 T cell receptor beta chains reported below all come from one sample, sequenced in a study of CD8+ T cells in alopecia areata. Isolated RNA was reverse transcribed into cDNA used as the sequencing template. Data came from immunoSEQ multiplex PCR; TCRdb stores just in-frame clones and leaves some out. Of 180,000 or so clones listed, approximately 49% are singletons. Sample treatment: oral pan-JAK inhibitor, 5-10 mg twice daily. This specimen consisted of CD8+ T cells sorted from blood, obtained around week 54, from a patient treated with tofacitinib. All receptors derive from a human donor with alopecia areata.

V is TRBV2 and J is TRBJ1-1, with D perhaps matching TRBD1 (6 bases). Germline V gene sequence: CDR1 SNHLY, CDR2 FYNNEI. This CDR3 spans 15 amino acids. The V end lost 8 bases, the J end lost 1 base, and 17 bases lay between the germline ends. The CDR3, as DNA: TGTGCCAGCCAAAGGGGGGACCCATCGAACACTGAAGCTTTCTTT. Translating it yields CASQRGDPSNTEAFF.

This clone was seen more than once but under ten times. This rearrangement joins TRBV7-2 to TRBJ2-7; TRBD2 might be the D (7 bases). V dropped 2 bases and J dropped 5 bases, with 13 bases sitting between them. The CDR3 is made up of 14 amino acids. Germline CDR1 reads SGHTA; CDR2 reads FQGNSA. CDR3: CASSLRGGPHEQYF. The CDR3 nucleotides are TGTGCCAGCAGCTTAAGGGGGGGGCCCCACGAGCAGTACTTC.

V is TRBV13 and J is TRBJ2-7; 9 bases line up with TRBD1. Germline V gene lookup returns CDR1 PRHDT and CDR2 FYEKMQ (reference sequence). The CDR3 is 15 amino acids. V lost 0 bases, J lost 0 bases, and 0 bases stayed unmatched. The CDR3 loop reads CASSLGGQGSYEQYF. The CDR3 nucleotides are TGTGCCAGCAGCTTAGGGGGACAGGGCTCCTACGAGCAGTACTTC.

This chain links TRBV15 with TRBJ2-2, with D perhaps TRBD2 (6 bases). This CDR3 region has 13 residues. Germline CDR1 and CDR2: LNHNV and YYDKDF (reference sequence). V lost 7 bases and J lost 6, with 12 bases in between. The chain's CDR3 is CATTTSLAGELFF. The CDR3 bases are TGTGCCACCACGACTAGTTTGGCCGGGGAGCTGTTTTTT.

This clone was seen more than once but under ten times. This sequence joins TRBV9 and TRBJ2-2, with D tentatively TRBD1 (5 bases). Germline V gene lookup returns CDR1 SGDLS and CDR2 YYNGEE. The CDR3 contains 15 residues. Trimming took off 0 bases at V and 3 bases at J, with 9 bases between the two ends. CDR3 coding DNA: TGTGCCAGCAGCGTAGCGGTAGGGGACACCGGGGAGCTGTTTTTT. Its translation: CASSVAVGDTGELFF.

This clone came up once. This rearrangement joins TRBV4-3 to TRBJ2-2, with 7 bases lining up with TRBD1. This CDR3 is built from 15 residues. The germline V gene encodes CDR1 LGHNA and CDR2 YSLEER. V lost 1 base to trimming and J lost 7 bases; unmatched junction nucleotides: 6. The CDR3 DNA reads TGCGCCAGCAGCCAAGGGGCAGGGGGAGACGGGGAGCTGTTTTTT. The encoded protein is CASSQGAGGDGELFF.

This rearrangement joins TRBV7-9 to TRBJ1-3, with a weak D call TRBD1 (5 bases). Germline CDR1 and CDR2: SEHNR and FQNEAQ (reference sequence). The CDR3 length is 16 residues. V was shortened by 0 bases and J by 0 bases, with 9 bases between the two germline ends. CDR3 residues: CASSLAQDYSGNTIYF. CDR3 bases: TGTGCCAGCAGCTTAGCACAGGACTACTCTGGAAACACCATATATTTT.

This chain uses TRBV4-1 with TRBJ2-7; 10 bases align to TRBD1. The germline V gene has CDR1 MGHRA and CDR2 YSYEKL. Germline trimming cut 0 bases from V and 3 bases from J; bases unmatched to any gene: 11. The CDR3 sequence is 18 residues long. CDR3: CASSQEIPRDRGGYEQYF. CDR3 DNA sequence: TGCGCCAGCAGCCAAGAAATCCCCAGGGACAGGGGAGGCTACGAGCAGTACTTC.

This clone was observed a handful of times. CDR3 DNA: TGCAGCGTTGTAGCGGACCTTGGCGAGCAGTACTTC. Its translation: CSVVADLGEQYF. V usage is TRBV29-1 and J usage is TRBJ2-7; a weak D match, TRBD2 (6 bases). V lost 4 bases and J 6 bases, leaving 13 bases between the germline ends. Per germline, CDR1 SQVTM and CDR2 ANQGSEA. This CDR3 is 12 amino acids long.

This chain uses TRBV13 with TRBJ2-7, with D unclear. Trimming removed 5 bases from V and 6 bases from J, with 8 bases in between. Germline assignment: CDR1 PRHDT and CDR2 FYEKMQ (reference sequence). The CDR3 sequence is 11 residues long. DNA of the CDR3: TGTGCCAGCAGCCAAGGGCCCGAGCAGTACTTC. Protein: CASSQGPEQYF.

This rearrangement joins TRBV4-3 to TRBJ1-1; D remains unclear. The CDR3 is made up of 12 amino acids. Trimming shortened V by 4 bases and J by 2 bases, and 5 bases separated the two germline ends. Germline V gene data show CDR1 as LGHNA and CDR2 as YSLEER. CDR3 loop: CASSRSNTEAFF. The CDR3 DNA reads TGCGCCAGCAGCCGGAGCAACACTGAAGCTTTCTTT.

The V and J genes are TRBV27 and TRBJ2-7; D not resolved. The ends were cut back, 5 bases at V and 1 base at J, with 15 bases in the middle. This CDR3 region has 15 residues. Germline values: CDR1 MNHEY, CDR2 SMNVEV (reference sequence). The CDR3 coding sequence is TGTGCCAGCAGTCCACAGATCTCCGGTTCCTACGAGCAGTACTTC. This translates into CASSPQISGSYEQYF.

This chain connects TRBV11-2 to TRBJ2-7; 8 bases align to TRBD1. The V segment lost 0 bases and the J segment 3 bases; nucleotides outside the gene matches: 7. Germline CDR1 SGHAT, CDR2 FQNNGV. CDR3 length equals 16 residues. CDR3 DNA sequence: TGTGCCAGCAGCTTAGAAGATTGGACAGGGAACTACGAGCAGTACTTC. Translated: CASSLEDWTGNYEQYF.

The table lists this clone with a count of one. The chain employs TRBV5-6 and TRBJ2-7, with D unresolved. This CDR3 contains 15 residues. Per germline, CDR1 SGHDT and CDR2 YYEEEE. The V gene lost 4 bases and the J gene lost 3 bases, with 17 bases spanning the gap. The CDR3 coding sequence is TGTGCCAGCAGCCCTCCTGAGGCGGAAAGCTACGAGCAGTACTTC. Translation: CASSPPEAESYEQYF.

This clone appeared a few times. The rearrangement uses TRBV6-5 and TRBJ1-2; 10 positions agree with TRBD1. V shed 6 bases and J 8 bases; nucleotides not matched to a gene: 3. This CDR3 is 12 amino acids long. The germline V gene has CDR1 MNHEY and CDR2 SVGAGI. The CDR3 region has the DNA TGTGCCAGCAGCCCGGGACAGGGGGGCTACACCTTC. Encoded protein: CASSPGQGGYTF.

This clone came up a few times. This CDR3 is CASSFDRSKGSPLHF. The CDR3, as DNA: TGCGCCAGCAGCTTCGACCGGAGTAAGGGATCACCCCTCCACTTT. The chain joins TRBV5-1 to TRBJ1-6; D unresolved. The germline V gene has CDR1 SGHRS and CDR2 YFSETQ. Trimming shortened V by 2 bases and J by 10 bases, and 16 bases separated the two germline ends. This CDR3 comprises 15 residues.

This CDR3 is CASSSQGSYSEAFF. The CDR3 coding sequence is TGTGCCAGCAGTTCCCAGGGATCGTACTCTGAAGCTTTCTTT. The chain employs TRBV27 and TRBJ1-1, with D tentatively TRBD1 (5 bases). Germline CDR1 and CDR2: MNHEY and SMNVEV (reference sequence). The CDR3 has 14 amino acids. Deletions cut 4 bases from V and 6 bases from J, with 15 bases between.

This chain connects TRBV2 to TRBJ2-1; 7 bases are a match to TRBD1. From germline, CDR1 is SNHLY and CDR2 FYNNEI. Trimming removed 5 bases from V and 1 base from J; junction bases left unmatched: 8. The CDR3 has 16 amino acids. DNA of the CDR3: TGTGCCAGCAGTCGATTAGACAGGGAATCCTACAATGAGCAGTTCTTC. As protein: CASSRLDRESYNEQFF. The full variable domain, with the rest looked up from reference TRBV2 and TRBJ2-1, is EPEVTQTPSHQVTQMGQEVILRCVPISNHLYFYWYRQILGQKVEFLVSFYNNEISEKSEIFDDQFSVERPDGSNFTLKIRSTKLEDSAMYFCASSRLDRESYNEQFFGPGTRLTVL.

The sample holds a few counts of this clone. The chain is built from TRBV7-8 and TRBJ2-5; D unresolved. Looked up from germline, CDR1 is SGHVS and CDR2 is FQNEAQ. The CDR3 is made up of 16 amino acids. Trimming shortened V by 1 base and J by 4 bases, and 16 bases separated the two germline ends. Here the CDR3 reads CASSLVTGTPRETQYF. The CDR3 bases are TGTGCCAGCAGCTTAGTGACCGGAACACCTCGAGAGACCCAGTACTTC.

The V call is TRBV14, the J call TRBJ1-1, with D unclear. The CDR3 sequence is 14 residues long. V gave up 4 bases and J gave up 1 base, with 10 bases separating them. Germline V gene sequence: CDR1 SGHDN, CDR2 FVKESK. The CDR3 sequence: CASSPLGQNTEAFF. CDR3 bases: TGTGCCAGCAGCCCCTTAGGGCAGAACACTGAAGCTTTCTTT.

The count of this clone is one. J is TRBJ2-2 and V is TRBV7-9, with 9 nucleotides matching TRBD1. Germline values: CDR1 SEHNR, CDR2 FQNEAQ (reference sequence). The ends lost 5 bases at V and 3 bases at J; junction bases unmatched: 7. This CDR3 is 16 amino acids long. The DNA of the CDR3 is TGTGCCAGCAGCCACTCGGACAGGGGTCACACCGGGGAGCTGTTTTTT. Translated: CASSHSDRGHTGELFF.

The genes are TRBV29-1 and TRBJ2-1, with 7 bases that match TRBD1. There are 9 residues in the CDR3. The J segment lost 14 bases and the V segment lost 2 bases, leaving 0 bases of the junction unmatched. Germline V gene sequence: CDR1 SQVTM, CDR2 ANQGSEA. The CDR3 sequence is CSVEQGEFF. The CDR3 region has the DNA TGCAGCGTTGAACAGGGGGAGTTCTTC.